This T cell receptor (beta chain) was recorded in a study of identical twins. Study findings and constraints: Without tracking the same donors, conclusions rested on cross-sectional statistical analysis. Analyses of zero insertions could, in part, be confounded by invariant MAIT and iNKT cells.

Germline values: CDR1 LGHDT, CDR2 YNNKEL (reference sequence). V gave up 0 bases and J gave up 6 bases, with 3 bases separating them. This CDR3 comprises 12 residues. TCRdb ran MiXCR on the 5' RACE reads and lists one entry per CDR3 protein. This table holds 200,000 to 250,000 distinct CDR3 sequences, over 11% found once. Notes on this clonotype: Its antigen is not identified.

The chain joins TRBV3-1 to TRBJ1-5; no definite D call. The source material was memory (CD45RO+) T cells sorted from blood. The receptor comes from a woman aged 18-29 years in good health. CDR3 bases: TGTGCCAGCAGCCAAGAACGTCAGCCCCAGCATTTT. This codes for CASSQERQPQHF. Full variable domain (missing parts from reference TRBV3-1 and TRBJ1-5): DTAVSQTPKYLVTQMGNDKSIKCEQNLGHDTMYWYKQDSKKFLKIMFSYNNKELIINETVPNRFSPKSPDKAHLNLHINSLELGDSAVYFCASSQERQPQHFGDGTRLSIL.